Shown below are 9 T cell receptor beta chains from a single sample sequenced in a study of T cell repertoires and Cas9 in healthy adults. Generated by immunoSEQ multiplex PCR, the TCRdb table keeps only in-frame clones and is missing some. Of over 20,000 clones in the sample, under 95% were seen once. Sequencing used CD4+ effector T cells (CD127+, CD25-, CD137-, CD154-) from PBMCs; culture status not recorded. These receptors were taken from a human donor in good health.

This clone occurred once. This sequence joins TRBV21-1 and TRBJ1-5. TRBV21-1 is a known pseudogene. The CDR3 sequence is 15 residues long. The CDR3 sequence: CASSKCPGMKQPQHF. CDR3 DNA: TGTGCCAGCAGCAAATGCCCGGGGATGAAACAGCCCCAGCATTTT.

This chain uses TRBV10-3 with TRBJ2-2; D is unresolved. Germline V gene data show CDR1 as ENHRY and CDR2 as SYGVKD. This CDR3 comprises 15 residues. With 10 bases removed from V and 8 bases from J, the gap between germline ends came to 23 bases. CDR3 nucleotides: TGTGCCACTTCCGGTGGGAATACCTTAGGGGGGGAGCTGTTTTTT. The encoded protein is CATSGGNTLGGELFF.

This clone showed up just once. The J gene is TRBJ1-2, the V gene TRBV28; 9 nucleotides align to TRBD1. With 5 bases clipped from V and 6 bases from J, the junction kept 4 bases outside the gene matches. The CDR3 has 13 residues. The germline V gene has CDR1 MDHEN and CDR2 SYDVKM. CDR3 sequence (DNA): TGTGCCAGCAGTCGCCGGACAGGGGATGGCTACACCTTC. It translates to CASSRRTGDGYTF.

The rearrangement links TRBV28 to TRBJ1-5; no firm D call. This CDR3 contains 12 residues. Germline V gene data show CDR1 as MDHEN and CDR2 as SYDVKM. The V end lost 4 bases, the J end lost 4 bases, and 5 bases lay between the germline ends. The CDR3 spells CASSSNNQPQHF. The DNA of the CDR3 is TGTGCCAGCAGTTCTAATAATCAGCCCCAGCATTTT. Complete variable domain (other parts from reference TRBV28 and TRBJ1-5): DVKVTQSSRYLVKRTGEKVFLECVQDMDHENMFWYRQDPGLGLRLIYFSYDVKMKEKGDIPEGYSVSREKKERFSLILESASTNQTSMYLCASSSNNQPQHFGDGTRLSIL.

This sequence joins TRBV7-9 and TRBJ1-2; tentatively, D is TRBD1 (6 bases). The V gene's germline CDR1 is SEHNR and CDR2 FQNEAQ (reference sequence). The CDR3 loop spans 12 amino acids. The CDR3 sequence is CAVPGVYYGYTF. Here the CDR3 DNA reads TGTGCGGTACCAGGGGTTTACTATGGCTACACCTTC.

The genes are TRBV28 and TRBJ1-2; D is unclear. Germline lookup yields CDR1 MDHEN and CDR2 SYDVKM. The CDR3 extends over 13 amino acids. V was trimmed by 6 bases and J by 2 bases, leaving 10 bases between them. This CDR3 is CASSFQANYGYTF. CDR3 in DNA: TGTGCCAGCAGCTTCCAGGCCAACTATGGCTACACCTTC.

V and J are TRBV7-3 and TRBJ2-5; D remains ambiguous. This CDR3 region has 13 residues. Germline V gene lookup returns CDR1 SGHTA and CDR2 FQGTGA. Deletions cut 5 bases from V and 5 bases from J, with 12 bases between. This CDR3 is CASSISDRETQYF. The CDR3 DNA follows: TGTGCCAGCAGCATAAGTGACCGTGAGACCCAGTACTTC. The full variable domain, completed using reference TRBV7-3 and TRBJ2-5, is GAGVSQTPSNKVTEKGKYVELRCDPISGHTALYWYRQSLGQGPEFLIYFQGTGAADDSGLPNDRFFAVRPEGSVSTLKIQRTERGDSAVYLCASSISDRETQYFGPGTRLLVL.

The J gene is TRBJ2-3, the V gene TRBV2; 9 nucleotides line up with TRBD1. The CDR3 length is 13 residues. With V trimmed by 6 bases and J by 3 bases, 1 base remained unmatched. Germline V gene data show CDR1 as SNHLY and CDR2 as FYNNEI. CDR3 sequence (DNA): TGTGCCAGCAGACAGGGGGCAACAGATACGCAGTATTTT. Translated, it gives CASRQGATDTQYF. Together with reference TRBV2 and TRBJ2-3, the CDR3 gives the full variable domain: EPEVTQTPSHQVTQMGQEVILRCVPISNHLYFYWYRQILGQKVEFLVSFYNNEISEKSEIFDDQFSVERPDGSNFTLKIRSTKLEDSAMYFCASRQGATDTQYFGPGTRLTVL.

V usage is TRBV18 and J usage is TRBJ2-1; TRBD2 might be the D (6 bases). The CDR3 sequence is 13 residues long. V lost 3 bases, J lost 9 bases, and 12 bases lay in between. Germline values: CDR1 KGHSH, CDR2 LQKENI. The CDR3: CASSPGPGGEQFF. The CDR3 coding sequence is TGTGCCAGCTCACCGGGCCCCGGGGGTGAGCAGTTCTTC.